This T cell receptor (beta chain) was recovered during a study of PD-L1 blockade in urothelial cancer (dated by TCRdb to about 2017). Regarding the research as a whole: Every patient began therapy in the mid-2010s and was given atezolizumab 1,200 mg intravenously every 3 weeks. About 90% of the roughly 29 patients were males with bladder-origin urothelial cancer, and 18 of 29 reported a prior smoking history. Durable clinical benefit was defined as a progression-free survival longer than 6 months, and TCR features were additionally tested against progression-free survival and overall survival. Durable clinical benefit was achieved by nine patients and was not achieved by 20 patients. Blood samples gave a median of approximately 150,000 T cells and tens of thousands of unique TCRs, with a median clonality of 0.080. Pretreatment blood TCR-seq was available for fewer than 30 patients, at least one posttreatment blood collection was obtained for 25 or so patients, and tumor TCR-seq was available for 25 or so patients. An exploratory multi-omic analysis was conducted of the somatic, immune and clinical correlates of response to PD-L1 blockade with atezolizumab in urothelial cancer. Pretreatment tumor samples and matched peripheral blood, collected serially before and after atezolizumab treatment, underwent TCR sequencing. An ECOG performance status of 0 or 1 was recorded for the patients, and 0 to 3 prior chemotherapy regimens had been received by the patients. Blood samples were analyzed 3 weeks after the start of treatment (second dose) and 6 weeks after the start of treatment. In the same patients, pretreatment tumors underwent whole exome sequencing and RNA sequencing in addition to TCR sequencing.

The sample's time point label, in plain terms: peripheral blood 6 weeks after treatment start. The cohort comprised around 31 patients with locally advanced or metastatic urothelial carcinoma treated at Memorial Sloan Kettering on a trial protocol. Peripheral blood mononuclear cells were collected pretreatment and during treatment, at between 1 and 8 total time points per patient. The Qiagen DNeasy Blood extraction kit was used to purify genomic DNA from total PBMCs and from tumor samples. PBMCs were collected pretreatment and during treatment and were isolated and stored as previously described. Paper-wide results and their limitations: Among patients with durable benefit, tumor-associated TCR clones showed greater expansion in peripheral blood 3 weeks after treatment started (n of about 20, p = 0.022). A pretreatment peripheral blood TCR clonality below the median was linked to improved progression-free and overall survival. Small sample size (n of about 30) and many exploratory analyses mean the results are intended to be hypothesis-generating.

Synthetic TCR analog templates were spiked into each PCR so that absolute template abundance could be estimated from read counts. The immunoSEQ assay was used to amplify TCRbeta CDR3 regions from genomic DNA with bias-controlled V and J gene primers. Sequencing of rearranged TCRbeta segments was done at approximately 20X coverage. In the authors' own workflow: Sequencing errors were corrected by clustering, and CDR3s were annotated against IMGT so that V, D and J genes could be assigned. Out-of-frame and stop-codon sequences were excluded, and only productive TCRbeta rearrangements were used in downstream analyses. Clonality was computed as one minus Shannon entropy normalized by the log of the number of unique productive sequences. Clones differing between time points or between blood and tumor were identified using Fisher's exact test with Benjamini-Hochberg correction, with an adjusted p below 0.01 applied as the threshold. What TCRdb holds here is the immuneACCESS table cut down to in-frame rearrangements. Part of the clones is not present; checked against another copy, under half of the missing clones reflect an unresolved V gene, and the others are unexplained. That table furnishes V, J and clone size, whereas the DNA furnished D and trimming. The sample table shows about 130,000 clones, and about 84% are seen once. Of the sample, roughly 2.4% falls within the top ten clones.

This clone was observed at least ten times. Its cognate antigen has yet to be identified. Base qualities were left out, and no much larger clone turns up one base away. From a lookup of the germline V gene, CDR1 and CDR2 are MDHEN and SYDVKM. From cysteine to phenylalanine, the CDR3 is 15 amino acids long. The DNA shown is the 45-base CDR3, in frame from base 1. The V end gives up 7 bases and the J end 6 bases, leaving 6 bases in the junction not matched to a gene. The TCR originated in a man over 45 with urothelial cancer. Material: PBMCs, obtained around atezolizumab (anti-PD-L1) treatment. This chain is built from TRBV28 and TRBJ2-1; 13 bases in the middle match TRBD2. The CDR3 has the sequence CASTPGTSGINEQFF. The nucleotide sequence reads as follows: TGTGCCAGCACGCCCGGGACTAGCGGGATCAATGAGCAGTTCTTC.